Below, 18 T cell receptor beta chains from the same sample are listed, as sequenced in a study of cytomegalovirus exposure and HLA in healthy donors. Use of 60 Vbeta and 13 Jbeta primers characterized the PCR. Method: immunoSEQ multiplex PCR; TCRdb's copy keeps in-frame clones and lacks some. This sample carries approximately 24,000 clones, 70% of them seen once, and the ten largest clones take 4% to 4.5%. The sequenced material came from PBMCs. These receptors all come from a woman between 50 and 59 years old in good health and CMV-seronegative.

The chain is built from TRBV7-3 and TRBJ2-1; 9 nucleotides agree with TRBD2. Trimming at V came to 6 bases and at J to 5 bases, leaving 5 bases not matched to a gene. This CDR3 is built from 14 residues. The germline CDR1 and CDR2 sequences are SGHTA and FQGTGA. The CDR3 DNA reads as TGTGCCAGCAGACGGACTAGCGATAACAATGAGCAGTTCTTC. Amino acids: CASRRTSDNNEQFF. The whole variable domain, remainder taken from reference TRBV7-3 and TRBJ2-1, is GAGVSQTPSNKVTEKGKYVELRCDPISGHTALYWYRQSLGQGPEFLIYFQGTGAADDSGLPNDRFFAVRPEGSVSTLKIQRTERGDSAVYLCASRRTSDNNEQFFGPGTRLTVL.

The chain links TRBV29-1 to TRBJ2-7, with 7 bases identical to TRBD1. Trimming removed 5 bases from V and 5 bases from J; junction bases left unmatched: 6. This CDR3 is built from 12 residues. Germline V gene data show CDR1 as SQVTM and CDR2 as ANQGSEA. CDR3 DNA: TGCAGCGTTTCGGACAGGATTCACGAGCAGTACTTC. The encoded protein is CSVSDRIHEQYF.

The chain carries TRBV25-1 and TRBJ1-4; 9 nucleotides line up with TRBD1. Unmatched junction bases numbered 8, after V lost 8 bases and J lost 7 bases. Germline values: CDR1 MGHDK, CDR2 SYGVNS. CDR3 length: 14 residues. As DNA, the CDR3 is TGTGCCAGCCGCCGGACAGGGGATGTTGAAAAACTGTTTTTT. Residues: CASRRTGDVEKLFF.

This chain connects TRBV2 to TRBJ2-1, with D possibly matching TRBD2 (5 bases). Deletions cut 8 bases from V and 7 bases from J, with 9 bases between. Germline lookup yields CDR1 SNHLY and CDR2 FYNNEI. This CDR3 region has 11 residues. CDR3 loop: CASQRGNEQFF. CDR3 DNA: TGTGCCAGCCAAAGAGGGAATGAGCAGTTCTTC.

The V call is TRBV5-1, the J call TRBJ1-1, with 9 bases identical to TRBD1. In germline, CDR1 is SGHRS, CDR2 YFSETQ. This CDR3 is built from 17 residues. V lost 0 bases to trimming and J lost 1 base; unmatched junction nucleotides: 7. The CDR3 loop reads CASSLGGRDRANTEAFF. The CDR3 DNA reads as TGCGCCAGCAGCTTGGGGGGCCGGGACAGGGCGAACACTGAAGCTTTCTTT. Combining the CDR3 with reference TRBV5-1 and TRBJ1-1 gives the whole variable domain KAGVTQTPRYLIKTRGQQVTLSCSPISGHRSVSWYQQTPGQGLQFLFEYFSETQRNKGNFPGRFSGRQFSNSRSEMNVSTLELGDSALYLCASSLGGRDRANTEAFFGQGTRLTVV.

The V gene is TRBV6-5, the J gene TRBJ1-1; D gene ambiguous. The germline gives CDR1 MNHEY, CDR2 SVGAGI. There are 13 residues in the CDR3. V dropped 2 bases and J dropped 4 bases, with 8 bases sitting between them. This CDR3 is CASSYTDSTEAFF. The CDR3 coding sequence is TGTGCCAGCAGTTACACCGATAGCACTGAAGCTTTCTTT.

CDR3 region: CASTLWRASAYEQYF. The CDR3, as DNA: TGTGCCAGCACCCTCTGGAGGGCTAGCGCTTACGAGCAGTACTTC. The J gene is TRBJ2-5, the V gene TRBV6-6; D may be TRBD2 (6 bases). Near its end, the DNA agrees better with TRBJ2-7, so the J call may be wrong. The CDR3 has 15 residues. Germline assignment: CDR1 MNHNY and CDR2 SVGAGI (reference sequence).

CDR3 sequence reads: CASSPRETYEQYF. The CDR3 nucleotides read TGTGCCAGCTCACCCAGGGAAACCTACGAGCAGTACTTC. This chain joins TRBV18 and TRBJ2-7; maybe TRBD1 (5 bases). The V end was cut by 3 bases, the J end by 2 bases, with 8 bases between. The CDR3 consists of 13 residues. CDR1 is KGHSH and CDR2 is LQKENI in the germline V gene.

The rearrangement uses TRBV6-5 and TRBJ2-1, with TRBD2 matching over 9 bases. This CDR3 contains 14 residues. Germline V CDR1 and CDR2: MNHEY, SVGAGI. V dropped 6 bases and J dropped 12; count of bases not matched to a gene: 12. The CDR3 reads CASSREDSGSGQFF. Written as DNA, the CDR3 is TGTGCCAGCAGCAGAGAGGATAGCGGGAGTGGGCAGTTCTTC.

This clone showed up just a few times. This chain's CDR3 is CASSQATSGRWDEQYF. In DNA, the CDR3 is TGTGCCAGCAGCCAAGCTACTAGCGGGAGGTGGGACGAGCAGTACTTC. This chain uses TRBV4-2 with TRBJ2-7; 12 positions match TRBD2. The J segment lost 5 bases and the V segment lost 1 base, leaving 6 bases of the junction unmatched. The CDR3 covers 16 residues. CDR1 and CDR2 from the germline V gene are LGHNA and YNFKEQ.

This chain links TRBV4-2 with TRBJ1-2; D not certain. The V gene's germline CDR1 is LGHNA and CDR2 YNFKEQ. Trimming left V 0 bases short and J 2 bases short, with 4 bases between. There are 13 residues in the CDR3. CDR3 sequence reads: CASSQDLNYGYTF. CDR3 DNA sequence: TGTGCCAGCAGCCAAGATTTAAACTATGGCTACACCTTC.

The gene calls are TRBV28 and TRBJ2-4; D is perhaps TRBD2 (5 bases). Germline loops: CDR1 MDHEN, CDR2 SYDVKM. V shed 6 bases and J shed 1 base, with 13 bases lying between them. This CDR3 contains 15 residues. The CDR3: CASSPLEVAKNIQYF. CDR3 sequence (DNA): TGTGCCAGCAGCCCGCTGGAGGTTGCCAAAAACATTCAGTACTTC.

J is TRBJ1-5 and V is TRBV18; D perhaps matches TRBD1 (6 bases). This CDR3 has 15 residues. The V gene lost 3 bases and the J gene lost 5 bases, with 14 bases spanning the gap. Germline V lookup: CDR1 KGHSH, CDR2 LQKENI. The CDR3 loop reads CASSPLRGADQPQHF. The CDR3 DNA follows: TGTGCCAGCTCACCCTTGCGGGGGGCAGATCAGCCCCAGCATTTT.

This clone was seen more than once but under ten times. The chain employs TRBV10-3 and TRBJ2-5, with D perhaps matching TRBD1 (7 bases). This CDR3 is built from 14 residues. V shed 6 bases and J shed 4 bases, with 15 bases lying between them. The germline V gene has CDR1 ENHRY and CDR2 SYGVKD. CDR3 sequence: CAISPTGEVETQYF. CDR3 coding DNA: TGTGCCATCAGCCCTACAGGGGAGGTAGAGACCCAGTACTTC.

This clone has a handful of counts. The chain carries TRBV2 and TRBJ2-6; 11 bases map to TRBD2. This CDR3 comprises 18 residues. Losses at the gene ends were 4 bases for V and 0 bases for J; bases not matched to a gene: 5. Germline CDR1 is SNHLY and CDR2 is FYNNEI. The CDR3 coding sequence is TGTGCCAGCAGTGTCGCGACTAGCGGGGCCTCTGGGGCCAACGTCCTGACTTTC. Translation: CASSVATSGASGANVLTF.

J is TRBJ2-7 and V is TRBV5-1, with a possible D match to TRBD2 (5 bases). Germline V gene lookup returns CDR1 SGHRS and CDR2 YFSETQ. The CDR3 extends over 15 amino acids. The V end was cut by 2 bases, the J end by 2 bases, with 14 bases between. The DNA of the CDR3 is TGCGCCAGCAGCTTAGGTTCGGGGAGCACCTACGAGCAGTACTTC. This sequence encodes CASSLGSGSTYEQYF.

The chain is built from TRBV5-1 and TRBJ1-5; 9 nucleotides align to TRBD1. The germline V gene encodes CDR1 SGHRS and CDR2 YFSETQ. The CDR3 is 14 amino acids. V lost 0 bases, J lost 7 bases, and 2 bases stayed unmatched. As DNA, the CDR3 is TGCGCCAGCAGCTTGGGGACAGGGGTCCAGCCCCAGCATTTT. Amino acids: CASSLGTGVQPQHF.

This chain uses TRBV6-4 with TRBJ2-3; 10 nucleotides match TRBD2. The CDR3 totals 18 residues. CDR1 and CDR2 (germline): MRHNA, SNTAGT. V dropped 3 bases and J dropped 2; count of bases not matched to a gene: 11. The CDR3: CASSEQALAGGLTDTQYF. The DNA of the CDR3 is TGTGCCAGCAGTGAACAAGCATTAGCGGGGGGCCTCACAGATACGCAGTATTTT.